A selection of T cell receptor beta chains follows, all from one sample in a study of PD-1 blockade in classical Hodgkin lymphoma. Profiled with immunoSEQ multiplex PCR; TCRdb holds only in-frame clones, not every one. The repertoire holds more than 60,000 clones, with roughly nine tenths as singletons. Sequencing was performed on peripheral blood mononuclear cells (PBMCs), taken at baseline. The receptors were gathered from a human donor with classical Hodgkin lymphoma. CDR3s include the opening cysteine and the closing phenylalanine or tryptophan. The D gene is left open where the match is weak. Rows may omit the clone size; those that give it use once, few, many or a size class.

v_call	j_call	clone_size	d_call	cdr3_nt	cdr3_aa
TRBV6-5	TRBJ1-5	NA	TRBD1	TGTGCCAGCAGTTACACCACAGGGGGTAGTTATCAGCCCCAGCATTTT	CASSYTTGGSYQPQHF
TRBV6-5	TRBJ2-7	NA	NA	TGTGCCAGCAGTTACTCGGCGGGGTCGTTTAGCGAGCAGTACTTC	CASSYSAGSFSEQYF
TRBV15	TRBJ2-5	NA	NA	TGTGCCACCAGTGTCGGGGGTCAGGAGACCCAGTACTTC	CATSVGGQETQYF
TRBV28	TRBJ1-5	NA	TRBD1	TGTGCCAGCAGCGCCGGGACAGCAAATCAGCCCCAGCATTTT	CASSAGTANQPQHF
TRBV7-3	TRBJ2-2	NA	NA	TGTGCCAGCAGCTTAAATCCAGGGGCTAACACCGGGGAGCTGTTTTTT	CASSLNPGANTGELFF
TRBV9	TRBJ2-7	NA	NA	TGTGCCAGCAGCTTCGAGGACGGGACCTACGAGCAGTACTTC	CASSFEDGTYEQYF
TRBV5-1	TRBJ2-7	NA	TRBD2	TGCGCCAGCAGCTTCAAGCGGGGATACTCCTACGAGCAGTACTTC	CASSFKRGYSYEQYF
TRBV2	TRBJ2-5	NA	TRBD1	TGTGCCAGCAGTGACGGGACAGCAAAAGAGACCCAGTACTTC	CASSDGTAKETQYF
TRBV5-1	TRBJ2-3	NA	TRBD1	TGCGCCAGCAGCTCGGGACAGACCTTCACAGATACGCAGTATTTT	CASSSGQTFTDTQYF
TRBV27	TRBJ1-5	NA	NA	TGTGCCAGCAGCCGGGGGGCCGGGGTGAGCAATCAGCCCCAGCATTTT	CASSRGAGVSNQPQHF
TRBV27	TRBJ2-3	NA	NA	TGTGCCAGCAGTTTCCTACCAGGCCGATCTAGCACAGATACGCAGTATTTT	CASSFLPGRSSTDTQYF
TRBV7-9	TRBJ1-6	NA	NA	TGTGCCAGCAGCCAGACGGGGGCCTATAATTCACCCCTCCACTTT	CASSQTGAYNSPLHF
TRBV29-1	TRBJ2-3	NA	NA	TGCAGCGTTAGGGGAGGAGATACGCAGTATTTT	CSVRGGDTQYF
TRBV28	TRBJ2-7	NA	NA	TGTGCCAGCACGGAGGACCTCTCCTACGAGCAGTACTTC	CASTEDLSYEQYF
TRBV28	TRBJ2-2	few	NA	TGTGCCAGCACCCCAAGGTTGGAGACCGGGGAGCTGTTTTTT	CASTPRLETGELFF
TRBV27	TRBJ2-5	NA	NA	TGTGCCAGCAGATGGGGGTTCCAAGAGACCCAGTACTTC	CASRWGFQETQYF
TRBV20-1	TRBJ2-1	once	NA	TGCAGTGCTAGAGAGGTTCGCTGGCAGTTCTTC	CSAREVRWQFF
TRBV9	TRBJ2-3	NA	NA	TGTGCCAGCAGCGCCTCGGGGAGCACAGATACGCAGTATTTT	CASSASGSTDTQYF
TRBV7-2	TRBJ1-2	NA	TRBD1	TGTGCCAGCAGCTTAGGTCGATCGGGACAGGGGGCGGGTGGCTACACCTTC	CASSLGRSGQGAGGYTF
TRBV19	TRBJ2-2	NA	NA	TGTGCCAGTAGTCCCCCTAGAGGGGTTATTCGATCGAACACCGGGGAGCTGTTTTTT	CASSPPRGVIRSNTGELFF
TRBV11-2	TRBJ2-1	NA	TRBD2	TGTGCCAGCAGCTTAGATCTGACTAGCGCAGCCTACAATGAGCAGTTCTTC	CASSLDLTSAAYNEQFF
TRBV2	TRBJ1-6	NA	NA	TGTGCCAGCTCCGAGGGGAGGGGGGTTTCGCCCCTCCACTTT	CASSEGRGVSPLHF
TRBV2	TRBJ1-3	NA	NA	TGTGCCAGCGGAGCGGCTGGAAACACCATATATTTT	CASGAAGNTIYF
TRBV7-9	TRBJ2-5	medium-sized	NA	TGTGCCAGTAGGGGAAGTCAAGAGACCCAGTACTTC	CASRGSQETQYF
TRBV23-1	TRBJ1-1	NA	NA	TGCGCCAGCAGTCAAACCCTCCGGGGGGTAGGGACTGAAGCTTTCTTT	CASSQTLRGVGTEAFF
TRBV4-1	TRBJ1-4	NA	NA	TGCGCCAGCAGCCAATGGCGGGGTGAAAAACTGTTTTTT	CASSQWRGEKLFF
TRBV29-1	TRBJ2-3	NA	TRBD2	TGCAGTACGAATGGGGCGGGGGGAGCAGATACGCAGTATTTT	CSTNGAGGADTQYF
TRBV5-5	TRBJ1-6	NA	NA	TGTGCCAGCAGCTTGGGAGGGGGTTGGAGTTCACCCCTCCACTTT	CASSLGGGWSSPLHF
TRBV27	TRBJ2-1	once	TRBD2	TGTGCCAGCAGTTGGAGTAGCGGGAGAAAGGATGAGCAGTTCTTC	CASSWSSGRKDEQFF